These T cell receptor beta chains were read from a single sample in a study of neurological immune-mediated disorders. TCRdb itself ran the 5' RACE reads through MiXCR, one entry per CDR3 protein. The sample consists of fewer than 35,000 distinct CDR3 sequences, over 3% of them appearing once. Input material: PBMCs. Every receptor here comes from a woman aged 25 to 39 with multiple sclerosis. Each CDR3 is given with its conserved first and last residue. D genes are given only for firm matches. Size tells how often a clone was seen (once, few, many) or the class of an expanded clone, and some rows leave it out.

TRBV12-3/TRBV12-4	many	.	TRBJ2-3	TGTGCCAGCAGTTTAGCGCTTACGGGGGTCACAGATACGCAGTATTTT	CASSLALTGVTDTQYF
TRBV9	medium-sized	TRBD2	TRBJ2-1	TGTGCCAGCAGCGTAGAGTTAGCGGGTGGGAATGAGCAGTTCTTC	CASSVELAGGNEQFF
TRBV5-1	many	TRBD1	TRBJ1-1	TGCGCCAGCAGTAAGGGACAGGGGAGGAACACTGAAGCTTTCTTT	CASSKGQGRNTEAFF
TRBV20-1	many	.	TRBJ1-4	TGCAGTGCTAGAAAATTATCGGCAACTAATGAAAAACTGTTTTTT	CSARKLSATNEKLFF
TRBV7-2	many	.	TRBJ1-5	TGTGCCAGCAGCTTAGTGGGGGGGGCCTATAGCAATCAGCCCCAGAATTTT	CASSLVGGAYSNQPQNF
TRBV11-3	.	.	TRBJ2-3	TGTGCCAGCAGCTTAAGGGGGGGCAGTGATACGCAGTATTTT	CASSLRGGSDTQYF
TRBV20-1	many	TRBD1	TRBJ1-5	TGCAGTGCCCCCCTTAACAGGGGTGGAAATCAGCCCCAGAATTTT	CSAPLNRGGNQPQNF
TRBV18	many	TRBD1	TRBJ2-4	TGTGCCAGCTCACCTGTCAACCTTGGACAGGACGGCAAAAACATTCAGTACTTC	CASSPVNLGQDGKNIQYF
TRBV5-1	many	TRBD2	TRBJ2-3	TGCGCCAGCAGCTCCACTAGCGTCGATACGCAGTATTTT	CASSSTSVDTQYF
TRBV4-2	many	TRBD1	TRBJ1-2	TGTGCCAGCAGCCAAGTTTCAGGGGGGTATGGCTACACCTTC	CASSQVSGGYGYTF
TRBV5-1	many	TRBD1	TRBJ2-7	TGCGCCAGCAGCCCCCGACAGGGACCGTACGAGCAGTACTTC	CASSPRQGPYEQYF
TRBV7-2	many	TRBD1	TRBJ2-5	TGTGCCAGCAGCGAGAACAGGGGACAAGAGACCCAGTACTTC	CASSENRGQETQYF
TRBV7-2	many	TRBD1	TRBJ1-6	TGTGCCAGCAGCTCTACCCGGACAGGGGCGGTTTCACCCCTCCACTTT	CASSSTRTGAVSPLHF
TRBV5-4	many	.	TRBJ2-1	TGTGCCAGCAGCTTGGTTGCGCGGGCGGGGAATGAGCAGTTCTTC	CASSLVARAGNEQFF
TRBV6-2/TRBV6-3	many	.	TRBJ1-2	TGTGCCAGCAGTTACCAGCTCGGCTACACCTTC	CASSYQLGYTF
TRBV18	many	TRBD2	TRBJ2-1	TGTGCCAGCTCACCCTTCGAAACTAGCGGGGGGAATGAGCAGTTCTTC	CASSPFETSGGNEQFF
TRBV5-1	many	.	TRBJ2-5	TGCGCCAGCAGTTTCTCCTACGGGGGCTTTGAGACCCAGTACTTC	CASSFSYGGFETQYF
TRBV5-1	many	.	TRBJ2-1	TGCGCCAGCAGCTTGGCTCTCTACAATGAGCAGTTCTTC	CASSLALYNEQFF
TRBV2	many	.	TRBJ1-2	TGTGCCAGCAGTCCCGCACCCCGCTATGGCTACACCTTC	CASSPAPRYGYTF
TRBV20-1	many	TRBD1	TRBJ2-1	TGCAGTGCCAAATCTACAGGGGGGCAGTTCGCCTACAATGAGCAGTTCTTC	CSAKSTGGQFAYNEQFF
TRBV6-1	many	TRBD2	TRBJ2-2	TGTGCCAGCAGCCGGACTAGCGGGACCGCTTACACCGGGGAGCTGTTTTTT	CASSRTSGTAYTGELFF
TRBV20-1	many	.	TRBJ2-7	TGCAGTGCTAGCGGGACCATAACCTACGAGCAGTACTTC	CSASGTITYEQYF
TRBV12-3/TRBV12-4	many	TRBD1	TRBJ2-3	TGTGCCAGCAGGAGAGGGACAGGGCGGGGAGATACGCAGTATTTT	CASRRGTGRGDTQYF